This T cell receptor beta chain was sequenced during a study of regulatory T cells in long-lasting Graves disease. Time point described: newly diagnosed GD, antithyroid drugs for less than 3 months. PBMCs provided the RNA from which the TCR library was made. Building of the TCR beta libraries involved iRepertoire HTBI primers and Arm-PCR of CDR3 regions. TCRdb fed the multiplex PCR reads into MiXCR, producing one record per CDR3 protein. This sample has fewer than 350,000 distinct CDR3 sequences, with about 18% found just once. The receptor's source is a female donor with Graves disease. The specimen was peripheral blood mononuclear cells (PBMCs), collected at new diagnosis, from a patient treated with antithyroid drugs.

The CDR3 DNA is TGTGCCAGCAGTCTGGAGGGGTATCAGCCCCAGCATTTT. Its translation: CASSLEGYQPQHF. This chain joins TRBV28 and TRBJ1-5; a possible D gene is TRBD1 (5 bases). Trimming took 5 bases from V and 5 from J, leaving 10 bases between them. Germline V CDR1 and CDR2: MDHEN, SYDVKM. The CDR3 spans 13 residues.